This passage covers 7 T cell receptor beta chains from one sample sequenced in a study of T cell responses to AZD1222 COVID-19 vaccine. Here immunoSEQ multiplex PCR was the method, and the copy in TCRdb shows in-frame clones only, minus some. The sample lists 90,000 to 150,000 clones; over 75% were seen once. The sample consisted of peripheral blood, taken on day 0 of AZD1222 vaccination. These receptors were collected from an adult in good health.

This chain connects TRBV7-2 to TRBJ2-5; the D gene is possibly TRBD2 (5 bases). Trimming removed 5 bases from V and 2 bases from J, with 15 bases in between. The germline gives CDR1 SGHTA, CDR2 FQGNSA. The CDR3 is 15 residues long. CDR3 sequence reads: CASSIRPAGQETQYF. The CDR3 DNA reads as TGTGCCAGCAGCATCCGACCCGCGGGTCAAGAGACCCAGTACTTC.

The V call is TRBV7-6, the J call TRBJ2-5; TRBD1 matches at 12 bases. Germline CDR1 and CDR2: SGHVS and FNYEAQ. The CDR3 loop spans 15 amino acids. The V segment lost 5 bases and the J segment 5 bases; nucleotides outside the gene matches: 6. The CDR3, as DNA: TGTGCCAGCAGCCCCGGGACAGGGGGCTCGGAGACCCAGTACTTC. It codes for CASSPGTGGSETQYF.

This clone was seen a few times. The J gene is TRBJ2-1, the V gene TRBV10-3, with D hard to call. Trimming took 2 bases from V and 9 from J, leaving 14 bases between them. In germline, CDR1 is ENHRY, CDR2 SYGVKD. The CDR3 has 14 residues. CDR3 nucleotides: TGTGCCATCAGTGAGGCGGTGCATTCGGGTGAGCAGTTCTTC. Translation gives CAISEAVHSGEQFF.

The CDR3: CASSQGFYGYTF. DNA for the CDR3: TGTGCCAGCAGCCAGGGGTTTTATGGCTACACCTTC. The gene calls are TRBV6-2 or TRBV6-3 and TRBJ1-2; possibly TRBD1 for D (6 bases). The CDR3 length is 12 residues. The V end was cut by 6 bases, the J end by 5 bases, with 10 bases between. Per the germline V gene, CDR1 is MNHEY and CDR2 is SVGEGT.

CDR3 amino acids: CSVEPFSLGRGYGYTF. The DNA of the CDR3 is TGCAGCGTTGAACCCTTTTCCCTCGGGCGGGGCTATGGCTACACCTTC. V is TRBV29-1 and J is TRBJ1-2, with unresolved D. Germline V lookup: CDR1 SQVTM, CDR2 ANQGSEA. V lost 2 bases, J lost 4 bases, and 20 bases lay in between. The CDR3 totals 16 residues.

This chain links TRBV7-2 with TRBJ2-3; 7 bases agree with TRBD2. Trimming took 0 bases from V and 1 from J; bases not matched to a gene: 7. Germline assignment: CDR1 SGHTA and CDR2 FQGNSA. The CDR3 is 17 amino acids. The CDR3 bases are TGTGCCAGCAGCTTAGCAGGGAGGGCCCCCCGCACAGATACGCAGTATTTT. This encodes CASSLAGRAPRTDTQYF.

V gene TRBV19 combines with J gene TRBJ1-1; D unclear. Germline loops: CDR1 LNHDA, CDR2 SQIVND (reference sequence). The CDR3 sequence is 12 residues long. The V end was cut by 4 bases, the J end by 0 bases, with 3 bases between. CDR3: CASSKVNTEAFF. The DNA of the CDR3 is TGTGCCAGTAGTAAAGTGAACACTGAAGCTTTCTTT.